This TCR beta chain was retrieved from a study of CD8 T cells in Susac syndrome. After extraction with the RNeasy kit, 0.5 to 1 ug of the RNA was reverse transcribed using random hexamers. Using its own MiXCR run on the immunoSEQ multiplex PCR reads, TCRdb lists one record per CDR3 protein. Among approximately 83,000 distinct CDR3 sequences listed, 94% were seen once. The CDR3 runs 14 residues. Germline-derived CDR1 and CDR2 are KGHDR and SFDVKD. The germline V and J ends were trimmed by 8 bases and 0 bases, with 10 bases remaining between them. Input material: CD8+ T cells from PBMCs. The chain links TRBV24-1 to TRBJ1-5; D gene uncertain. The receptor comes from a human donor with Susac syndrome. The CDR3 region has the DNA TGTGCCACCAATACACCTTATAGCAATCAGCCCCAGCATTTT. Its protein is CATNTPYSNQPQHF.